This TCR beta chain was recorded in a study of somatic mutations in T cells in chronic GVHD (dated by TCRdb to 2018 to 2021). This clone is regarded as medium-sized (0.01 to 0.1%). No cognate antigen has been identified for it. Base qualities were left out, and no much larger clone turns up one base away. Sorting staining used anti-CD3, anti-CD4, anti-CD8 and a Vbeta20 antibody from the IOTest Beta Mark kit on a FACSAria III, with purity above 99%. Peripheral blood was drawn into sodium heparin tubes, and mononuclear cells were separated by Ficoll-Paque PLUS density gradient centrifugation. Before TCRbeta deep sequencing, the CD4+ Vbeta20+, CD4+ Vbeta20-, and CD8+ T cell fractions were FACS-sorted. CDR1 is given as SNHLY and CDR2 as FYNNEI, both from the germline V gene. From the cysteine up to the phenylalanine, the CDR3 has a length of 15 residues. Only the CDR3 region is kept as DNA, spanning 45 bases read in frame from base 1. V and J lose 3 bases and 0 bases, and a span of 8 bases separates them.

Isolated genomic DNA was used for TCRbeta deep sequencing. TCRbeta CDR3 sequencing and initial data processing were performed as a commercial service with the immunoSEQ assay. The authors processed their data as follows. IMGT was used to annotate V, D, J genes, while reads were demultiplexed, adapter and primer sequences were stripped out, and similar clones were merged through frequency-ratio clustering. TCRdb took this table from immuneACCESS and kept in-frame rearrangements with V and J called. Such tables lack part of the clones; where checked against another copy, unresolved V genes explain under half of the gap, and the rest is unexplained. The V and J calls and clone size were taken over from that table, and D and trimming were inferred from the DNA. The table for this sample lists around 13,000 clones; about 80% of them were counted only once. Approximately 30% of the sample belongs to the ten largest clones.

The chain couples TRBV2 to TRBJ1-4, and TRBD1 may be the D gene, going by 5 matching bases. The sequence derives from a male patient between 45 and 60 years old with chronic graft-versus-host disease. Some T cells may derive from the graft donor when a transplant has been performed. The sample taken for sequencing was Vbeta20-negative CD4+ T cells from blood. The intended sense of this specimen's cell subset or site label: CD4+ T cells sorted as TCR Vbeta20 negative by flow cytometry. The sequence in DNA is TGTGCCAGCAGTGATACAGGCGCAACTAATGAAAAACTGTTTTTT. Translated, it reads CASSDTGATNEKLFF.